What follows are 14 T cell receptor beta chains derived from one specimen sequenced in a study of CD4+ T cells in melanoma. Clones were sequenced by immunoSEQ multiplex PCR, and TCRdb holds only the in-frame ones, with some missing. The sample has about 21,000 clones; around four fifths are singletons. Source of these receptors: a human donor with melanoma.

V gene TRBV19 combines with J gene TRBJ1-1; TRBD1 is a possible D gene (6 bases). The CDR3 extends over 15 amino acids. Trimming left V 6 bases short and J 5 bases short, with 19 bases between. CDR1 is LNHDA and CDR2 is SQIVND in the germline V gene (reference sequence). CDR3 in DNA: TGTGCCAGTAGAGGGGGGTCGGCGGTTCAGACTGAAGCTTTCTTT. Translated: CASRGGSAVQTEAFF.

In its sample, this clone was seen once. The chain joins TRBV6-5 to TRBJ2-2, with a weak D call TRBD1 (5 bases). With 4 bases removed from V and 7 bases from J, the gap between germline ends came to 10 bases. CDR1 is MNHEY, CDR2 SVGAGI, per germline. This CDR3 spans 13 amino acids. Here the CDR3 DNA reads TGTGCCAGCAGTTCAAGCAGGGTCGGGGAGCTGTTTTTT. It codes for CASSSSRVGELFF.

This chain uses TRBV9 with TRBJ1-1; D gene uncertain. The CDR3 consists of 18 residues. Looked up from germline, CDR1 is SGDLS and CDR2 is YYNGEE. V shed 0 bases and J shed 1 base, with 19 bases lying between them. CDR3 loop: CASSVGVEGRHPNTEAFF. The CDR3 nucleotides read TGTGCCAGCAGCGTAGGGGTCGAGGGCCGACACCCGAACACTGAAGCTTTCTTT.

The CDR3 DNA sequence: TGCGCCAGCAGCTTGCGGTCAGCGAACTATGGCTACACCTTC. This gives the protein CASSLRSANYGYTF. The chain combines TRBV5-1 with TRBJ1-2; D uncertain. The CDR3 totals 14 residues. V was shortened by 1 base and J by 2 bases, with 9 bases between the two germline ends. Germline CDR1 SGHRS, CDR2 YFSETQ.

This clone was recorded only once. The V and J genes are TRBV5-8 and TRBJ1-2; 7 bases align to TRBD1. The CDR3 has 15 residues. V lost 4 bases to trimming and J lost 4 bases; unmatched junction nucleotides: 10. Germline V CDR1 and CDR2: SGHTS, YDEGEE. In DNA, the CDR3 is TGTGCCAGCAGCGCAGGGGGTAGCCCTACCTATGGCTACACCTTC. It encodes CASSAGGSPTYGYTF.

The chain is built from TRBV2 and TRBJ2-1; 8 nucleotides match TRBD2. The CDR3 is made up of 15 amino acids. The germline V gene encodes CDR1 SNHLY and CDR2 FYNNEI. V was pared by 8 bases and J by 8 bases, with 14 bases of the junction left unmatched. Here the CDR3 reads CASRGGLAGRYEQFF. The DNA for the CDR3 is TGTGCCAGCCGGGGAGGGTTAGCGGGGAGGTATGAGCAGTTCTTC. Supplemented by reference TRBV2 and TRBJ2-1, the full variable domain reads EPEVTQTPSHQVTQMGQEVILRCVPISNHLYFYWYRQILGQKVEFLVSFYNNEISEKSEIFDDQFSVERPDGSNFTLKIRSTKLEDSAMYFCASRGGLAGRYEQFFGPGTRLTVL.

The chain couples TRBV6-6 to TRBJ2-6; D not resolved. There are 15 residues in the CDR3. Germline-derived CDR1 and CDR2 are MNHNY and SVGAGI (reference sequence). The V and J ends lost 6 bases and 1 base respectively, with 10 bases between them. CDR3 residues: CASSPRQSGANVLTF. The CDR3 nucleotides read TGTGCCAGCAGCCCCCGGCAGTCTGGGGCCAACGTCCTGACTTTC.

This clone was detected a few times. The chain combines TRBV19 with TRBJ1-1; 11 nucleotides line up with TRBD1. V trimming: 5 bases; J trimming: 3 bases; junction bases outside the gene matches: 8. Per the germline V gene, CDR1 is LNHDA and CDR2 is SQIVND (reference sequence). CDR3 length: 16 amino acids. Written as DNA, the CDR3 is TGTGCCAGTAGTGCCCGGACAGGGGGCCGGGACACTGAAGCTTTCTTT. This gives the protein CASSARTGGRDTEAFF.

In this sample, this clone turned up a few times. The gene calls are TRBV7-3 and TRBJ1-2; 9 bases are a match to TRBD1. The CDR3 sequence is 16 residues long. Trimming removed 2 bases from V and 7 bases from J; junction bases left unmatched: 11. The germline gives CDR1 SGHTA, CDR2 FQGTGA. Here the CDR3 reads CASSLDPGQGIIGYTF. In nucleotides, the CDR3 is TGTGCCAGCAGCTTAGACCCGGGACAGGGAATAATTGGCTACACCTTC.

V and J are TRBV10-2 and TRBJ1-2; a weak D match, TRBD1 (5 bases). Germline-derived CDR1 and CDR2 are WSHSY and SAAADI. V lost 6 bases, J lost 0 bases, and 20 bases lay in between. The CDR3 is 17 residues long. CDR3 region: CASSRGGVPPTNYGYTF. The CDR3, as DNA: TGCGCCAGCAGCCGGGGGGGGGTCCCCCCAACTAACTATGGCTACACCTTC.

The chain employs TRBV6-5 and TRBJ1-1; a possible D gene is TRBD1 (5 bases). With 6 bases removed from V and 5 bases from J, the gap between germline ends came to 16 bases. CDR3 length: 14 amino acids. CDR1 MNHEY and CDR2 SVGAGI come from the germline V gene. The CDR3 nucleotides read TGTGCCAGCAGCCGCGTGGGGGGAGGGACTGAAGCTTTCTTT. It is translated as CASSRVGGGTEAFF.

J is TRBJ1-5 and V is TRBV27; D is perhaps TRBD1 (5 bases). Germline V lookup: CDR1 MNHEY, CDR2 SMNVEV (reference sequence). The V end was cut by 6 bases, the J end by 4 bases, with 13 bases between. CDR3 length equals 14 residues. The CDR3 loop reads CASSPGTWNQPQHF. The CDR3 nucleotides read TGTGCCAGCAGCCCCGGGACGTGGAATCAGCCCCAGCATTTT.

This clone came up once. V gene TRBV14 combines with J gene TRBJ2-3; 7 bases match TRBD2. The CDR3 has 15 residues. The V gene end was trimmed by 4 bases and the J gene end by 1 base; junction bases not matched to a gene: 5. Germline values: CDR1 SGHDN, CDR2 FVKESK. The DNA for the CDR3 is TGTGCCAGCAGCCGCCAGCGGGGTGGCACAGATACGCAGTATTTT. Residues: CASSRQRGGTDTQYF.

This clone appeared a single time. V and J are TRBV5-1 and TRBJ2-1; D perhaps matches TRBD2 (6 bases). Germline CDR1 and CDR2: SGHRS and YFSETQ. The V and J ends lost 3 bases and 0 bases respectively, with 13 bases between them. The CDR3 loop spans 16 amino acids. The CDR3 sequence: CASSSNPSDSYNEQFF. The CDR3 nucleotides are TGCGCCAGCAGCTCCAACCCTAGCGACTCCTACAATGAGCAGTTCTTC. Looking up the rest from reference TRBV5-1 and TRBJ2-1 gives the full variable domain: KAGVTQTPRYLIKTRGQQVTLSCSPISGHRSVSWYQQTPGQGLQFLFEYFSETQRNKGNFPGRFSGRQFSNSRSEMNVSTLELGDSALYLCASSSNPSDSYNEQFFGPGTRLTVL.